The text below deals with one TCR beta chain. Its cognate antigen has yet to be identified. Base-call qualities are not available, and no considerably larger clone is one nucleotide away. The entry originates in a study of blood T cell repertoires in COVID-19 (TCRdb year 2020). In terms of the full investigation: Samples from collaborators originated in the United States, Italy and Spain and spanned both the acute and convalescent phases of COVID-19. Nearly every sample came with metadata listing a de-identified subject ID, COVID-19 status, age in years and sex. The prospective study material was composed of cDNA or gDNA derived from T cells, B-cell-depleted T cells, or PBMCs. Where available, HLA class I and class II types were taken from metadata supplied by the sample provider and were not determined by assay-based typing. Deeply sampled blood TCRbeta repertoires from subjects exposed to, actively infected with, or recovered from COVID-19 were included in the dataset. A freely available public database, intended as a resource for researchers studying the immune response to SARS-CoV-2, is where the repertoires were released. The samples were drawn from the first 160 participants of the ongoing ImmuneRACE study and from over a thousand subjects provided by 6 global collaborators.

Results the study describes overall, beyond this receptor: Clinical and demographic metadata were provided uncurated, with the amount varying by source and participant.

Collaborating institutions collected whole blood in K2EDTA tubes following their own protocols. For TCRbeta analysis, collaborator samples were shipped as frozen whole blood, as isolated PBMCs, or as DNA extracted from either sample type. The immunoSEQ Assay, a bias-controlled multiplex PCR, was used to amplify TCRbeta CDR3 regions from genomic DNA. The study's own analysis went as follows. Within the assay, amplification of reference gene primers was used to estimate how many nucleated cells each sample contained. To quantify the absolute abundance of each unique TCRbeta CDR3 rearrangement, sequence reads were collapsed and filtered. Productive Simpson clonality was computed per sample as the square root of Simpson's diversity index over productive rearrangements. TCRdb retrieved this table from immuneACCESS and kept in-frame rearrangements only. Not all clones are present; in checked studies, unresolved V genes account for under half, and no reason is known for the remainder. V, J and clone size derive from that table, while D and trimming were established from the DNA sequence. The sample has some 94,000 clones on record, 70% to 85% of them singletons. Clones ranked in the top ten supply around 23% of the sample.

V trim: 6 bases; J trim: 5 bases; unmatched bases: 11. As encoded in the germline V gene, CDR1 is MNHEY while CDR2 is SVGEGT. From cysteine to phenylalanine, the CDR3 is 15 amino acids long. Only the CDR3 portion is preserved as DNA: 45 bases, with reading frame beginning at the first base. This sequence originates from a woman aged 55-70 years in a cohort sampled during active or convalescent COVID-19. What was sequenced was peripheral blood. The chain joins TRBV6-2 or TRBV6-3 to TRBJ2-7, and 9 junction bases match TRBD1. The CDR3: CASSEPGQGLDEQYF. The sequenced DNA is TGTGCCAGCAGCGAGCCGGGACAGGGATTAGACGAGCAGTACTTC.